This paragraph covers one TCR beta chain sequence. Its antigen is currently unknown. This entry belongs to a study of human versus mouse CDR3 diversity and MHC coevolution. Here immunoSEQ multiplex PCR was the method, and the copy in TCRdb shows in-frame clones only, minus some. The sample records about 83,000 clones, 80% to 95% being singletons. Broader study findings: By iCHAO1, human TCR beta clonotypes numbered roughly 1.7 million, the most.

The sequenced sample consisted of naive CD4+ T cells from blood. The subset was: CD45RO-negative CD62L-positive naive CD4 T cells. The clonotype originates from a person between 25 and 69 years old in good health.

CDR3 DNA sequence: TGTGCCAGCGTCGGTGGCGCGGGAGGGCCTGGGGCCAACGTCCTGACTTTC. Protein: CASVGGAGGPGANVLTF. The chain links TRBV2 to TRBJ2-6; 9 positions match TRBD2. Trimming removed 8 bases from V and 2 bases from J; junction bases left unmatched: 10. The CDR3 contains 17 residues. From germline, CDR1 is SNHLY and CDR2 FYNNEI.